This T cell receptor beta chain comes out of a study of cytomegalovirus exposure and HLA in healthy donors. Broader study findings: In a later analysis, donors in an Asian-associated ancestry cluster reportedly had fewer N-insertions in productive TCRs than the cohort mean. Among the CMV-associated chains, three were confirmed in vitro as specific for CMV antigens.

Points on this clone: The antigen is undetermined.

Among the donors, all were healthy bone marrow donors. The CDR3 is 15 amino acids. CDR1 and CDR2 from the germline V gene are SGHTA and FQGNSA. Trimming removed 1 base at V and 1 base at J, with 10 bases between. Use of 60 Vbeta and 13 Jbeta primers characterized the PCR. Here immunoSEQ multiplex PCR was the method, and the copy in TCRdb shows in-frame clones only, minus some. The table for this sample gives 200,000 or so clones. This TCR derives from a boy aged 10-17 years in good health and CMV-seronegative. The chain links TRBV7-2 to TRBJ1-1, with a tentative D call TRBD1 (5 bases). The sample taken for sequencing was PBMCs. Here the CDR3 DNA reads TGTGCCAGCAGCTTAGGGGGCGCCCGGAACACTGAAGCTTTCTTT. Translation: CASSLGGARNTEAFF.